This T cell receptor beta chain emerged from a study of molecular identifiers for immune sequencing clone quantification. There are many counts of this clonotype. The antigen remains unidentified. This CDR3 comprises 15 residues. V was trimmed by 2 bases and J by 3 bases, leaving 12 bases between them. Germline CDR1 is LNHDA and CDR2 is SQIVND (reference sequence). Study outcomes and limitations: Over 98% of effector molecules, yet under 1% of naive-cell molecules, were held by clones above 20 RNA copies.

TCRdb recomputed calls from the PCR reads with MiXCR, one row per CDR3 protein. The table shows about 640,000 distinct CDR3 sequences, with 20% occurring only once. The chain couples TRBV19 to TRBJ2-3; TRBD2 might be the D (7 bases). The sequence was collected from a human donor in good health. Some libraries in this study had Jurkat cell RNA spiked in. The sequenced sample consisted of naive CD8+ T cells from blood, with Jurkat cell RNA spiked in. Specified subset: FACS-sorted CD8+CD4-CCR7+CD45RA+ naive T cells. CDR3 in amino acids: CASSITGGLTDTQYF. In DNA form, the CDR3 reads TGTGCCAGTAGTATAACCGGGGGGCTGACAGATACGCAGTATTTT.